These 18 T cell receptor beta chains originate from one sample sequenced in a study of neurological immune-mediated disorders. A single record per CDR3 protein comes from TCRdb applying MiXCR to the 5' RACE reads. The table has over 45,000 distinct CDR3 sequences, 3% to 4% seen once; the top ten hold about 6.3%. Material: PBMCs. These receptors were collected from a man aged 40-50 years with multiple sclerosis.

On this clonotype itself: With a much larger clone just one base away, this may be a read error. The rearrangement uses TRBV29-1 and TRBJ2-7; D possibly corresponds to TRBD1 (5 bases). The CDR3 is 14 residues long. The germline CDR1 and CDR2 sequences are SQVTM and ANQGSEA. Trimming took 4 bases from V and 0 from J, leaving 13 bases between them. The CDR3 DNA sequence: TGCAGCGTTGCGATACAGGTCTCCTCCTACGAGCAGTACTTC. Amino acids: CSVAIQVSSYEQYF.

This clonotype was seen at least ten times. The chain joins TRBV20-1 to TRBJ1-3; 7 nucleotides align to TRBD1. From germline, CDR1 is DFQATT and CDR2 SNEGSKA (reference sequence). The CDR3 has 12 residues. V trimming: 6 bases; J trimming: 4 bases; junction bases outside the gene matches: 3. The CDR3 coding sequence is TGCAGTGCCACAGGGGTAGGAAACACCATATATTTT. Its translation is CSATGVGNTIYF.

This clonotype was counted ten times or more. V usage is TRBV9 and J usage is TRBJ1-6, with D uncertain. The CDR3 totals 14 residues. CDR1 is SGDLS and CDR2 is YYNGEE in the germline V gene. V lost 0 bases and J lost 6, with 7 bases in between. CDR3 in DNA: TGTGCCAGCAGCGTAGTGGAAACTAATTCACCCCTCCACTTT. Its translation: CASSVVETNSPLHF.

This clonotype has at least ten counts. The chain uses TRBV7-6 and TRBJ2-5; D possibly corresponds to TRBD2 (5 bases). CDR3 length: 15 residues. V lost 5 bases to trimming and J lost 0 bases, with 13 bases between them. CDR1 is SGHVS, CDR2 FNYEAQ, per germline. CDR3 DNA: TGTGCCAGCAGCCGGGAACTTGGCTACCAAGAGACCCAGTACTTC. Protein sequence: CASSRELGYQETQYF.

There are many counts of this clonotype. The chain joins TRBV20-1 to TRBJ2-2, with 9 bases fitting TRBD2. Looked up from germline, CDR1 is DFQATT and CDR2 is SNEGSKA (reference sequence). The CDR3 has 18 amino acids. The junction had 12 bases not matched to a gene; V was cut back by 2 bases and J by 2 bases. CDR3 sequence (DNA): TGCAGTGCTAGACACCCAGGGAGCGGGGGGCTAAACACCGGGGAGCTGTTTTTT. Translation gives CSARHPGSGGLNTGELFF.

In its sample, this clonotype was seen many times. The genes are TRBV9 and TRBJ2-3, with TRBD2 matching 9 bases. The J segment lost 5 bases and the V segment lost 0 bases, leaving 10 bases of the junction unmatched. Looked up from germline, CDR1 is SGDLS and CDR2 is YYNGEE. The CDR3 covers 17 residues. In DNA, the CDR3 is TGTGCCAGCAGCGTAGACGGGCTAGCGGGGCCTGGAGATACGCAGTATTTT. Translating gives CASSVDGLAGPGDTQYF. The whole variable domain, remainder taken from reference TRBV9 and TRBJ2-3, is DSGVTQTPKHLITATGQRVTLRCSPRSGDLSVYWYQQSLDQGLQFLIQYYNGEERAKGNILERFSAQQFPDLHSELNLSSLELGDSALYFCASSVDGLAGPGDTQYFGPGTRLTVL.

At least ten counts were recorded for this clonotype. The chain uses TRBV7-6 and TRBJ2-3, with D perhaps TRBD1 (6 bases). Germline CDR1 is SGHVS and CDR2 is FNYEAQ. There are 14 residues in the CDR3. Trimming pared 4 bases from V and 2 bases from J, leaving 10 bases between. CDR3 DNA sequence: TGTGCCAGCAGCTACCAGGGGCCCACAGATACGCAGTATTTT. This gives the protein CASSYQGPTDTQYF.

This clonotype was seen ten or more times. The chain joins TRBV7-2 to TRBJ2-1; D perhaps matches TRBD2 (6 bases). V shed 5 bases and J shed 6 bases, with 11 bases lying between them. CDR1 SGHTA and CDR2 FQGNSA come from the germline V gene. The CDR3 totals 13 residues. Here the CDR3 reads CASSPGAGNEQFF. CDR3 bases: TGTGCCAGCAGCCCGGGAGCGGGCAATGAGCAGTTCTTC. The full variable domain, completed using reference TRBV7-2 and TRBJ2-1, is GAGVSQSPSNKVTEKGKDVELRCDPISGHTALYWYRQSLGQGLEFLIYFQGNSAPDKSGLPSDRFSAERTGGSVSTLTIQRTQQEDSAVYLCASSPGAGNEQFFGPGTRLTVL.

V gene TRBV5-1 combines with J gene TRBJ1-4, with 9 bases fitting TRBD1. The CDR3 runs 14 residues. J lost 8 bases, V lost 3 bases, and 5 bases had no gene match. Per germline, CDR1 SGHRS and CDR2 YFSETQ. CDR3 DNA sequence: TGCGCCAGCAGCTCGGGACAGGGAGCGGAAAAACTGTTTTTT. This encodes CASSSGQGAEKLFF.

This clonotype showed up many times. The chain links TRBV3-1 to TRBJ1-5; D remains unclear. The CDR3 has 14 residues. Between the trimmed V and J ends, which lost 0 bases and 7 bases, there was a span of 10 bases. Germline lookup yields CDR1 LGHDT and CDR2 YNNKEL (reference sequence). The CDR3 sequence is CASSQDLTAQPQHF. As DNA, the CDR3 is TGTGCCAGCAGCCAAGATCTTACCGCGCAGCCCCAGCATTTT. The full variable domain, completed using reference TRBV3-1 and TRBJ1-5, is DTAVSQTPKYLVTQMGNDKSIKCEQNLGHDTMYWYKQDSKKFLKIMFSYNNKELIINETVPNRFSPKSPDKAHLNLHINSLELGDSAVYFCASSQDLTAQPQHFGDGTRLSIL.

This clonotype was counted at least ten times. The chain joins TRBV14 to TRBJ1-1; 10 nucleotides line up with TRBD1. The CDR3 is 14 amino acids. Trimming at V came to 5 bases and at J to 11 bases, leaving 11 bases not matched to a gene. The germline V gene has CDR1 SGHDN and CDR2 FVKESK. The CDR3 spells CASSAPGQGYRAFF. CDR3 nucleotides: TGTGCCAGCAGCGCGCCGGGACAGGGGTATCGGGCTTTCTTT.

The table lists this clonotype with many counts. CDR3 loop: CASSLGSSNEQYF. The CDR3 DNA sequence: TGTGCCAGCAGCTTAGGTAGTTCTAACGAGCAGTACTTC. The V gene is TRBV7-3, the J gene TRBJ2-7; D unclear. The CDR3 is made up of 13 amino acids. The germline gives CDR1 SGHTA, CDR2 FQGTGA. V gave up 2 bases and J gave up 5 bases, with 10 bases separating them.

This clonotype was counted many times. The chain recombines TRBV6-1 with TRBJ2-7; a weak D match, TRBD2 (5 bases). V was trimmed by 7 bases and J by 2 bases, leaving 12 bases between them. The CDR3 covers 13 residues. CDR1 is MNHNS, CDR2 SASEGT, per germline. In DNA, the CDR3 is TGTGCCAGCACCAAGCCCGGGACCTACGAGCAGTACTTC. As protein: CASTKPGTYEQYF.

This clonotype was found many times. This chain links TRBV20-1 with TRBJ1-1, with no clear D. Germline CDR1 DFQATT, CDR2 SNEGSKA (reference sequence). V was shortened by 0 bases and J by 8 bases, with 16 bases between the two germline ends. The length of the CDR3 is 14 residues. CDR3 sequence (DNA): TGCAGTGCTAGAGACCTACTAAGGAGCAGAGAAGCTTTCTTT. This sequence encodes CSARDLLRSREAFF.

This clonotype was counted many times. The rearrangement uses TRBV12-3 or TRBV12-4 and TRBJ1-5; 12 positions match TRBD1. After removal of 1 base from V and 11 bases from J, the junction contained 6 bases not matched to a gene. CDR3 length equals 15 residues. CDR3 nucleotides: TGTGCCAGCAGTTTAGGGGGGACAGGGGGCAAGTCCCAGCATTTT. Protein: CASSLGGTGGKSQHF.

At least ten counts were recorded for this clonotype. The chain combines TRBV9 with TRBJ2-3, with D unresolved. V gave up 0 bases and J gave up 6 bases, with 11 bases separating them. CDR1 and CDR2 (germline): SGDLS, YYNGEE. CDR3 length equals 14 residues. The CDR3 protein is CASSVASPGDTQYF. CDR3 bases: TGTGCCAGCAGCGTAGCGTCGCCCGGGGATACGCAGTATTTT.

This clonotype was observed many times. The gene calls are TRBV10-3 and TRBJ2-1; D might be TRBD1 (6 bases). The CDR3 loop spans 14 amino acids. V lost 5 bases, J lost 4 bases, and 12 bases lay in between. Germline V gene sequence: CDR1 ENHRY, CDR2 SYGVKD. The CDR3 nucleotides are TGTGCCATCAGTTCCCGGGACAAATACAATGAGCAGTTCTTC. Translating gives CAISSRDKYNEQFF.

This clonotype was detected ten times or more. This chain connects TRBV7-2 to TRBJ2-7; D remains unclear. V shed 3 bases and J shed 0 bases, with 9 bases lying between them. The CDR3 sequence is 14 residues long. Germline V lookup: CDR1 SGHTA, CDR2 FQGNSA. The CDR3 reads CASSFGRSSYEQYF. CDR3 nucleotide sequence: TGTGCCAGCAGCTTTGGACGGAGCTCCTACGAGCAGTACTTC.